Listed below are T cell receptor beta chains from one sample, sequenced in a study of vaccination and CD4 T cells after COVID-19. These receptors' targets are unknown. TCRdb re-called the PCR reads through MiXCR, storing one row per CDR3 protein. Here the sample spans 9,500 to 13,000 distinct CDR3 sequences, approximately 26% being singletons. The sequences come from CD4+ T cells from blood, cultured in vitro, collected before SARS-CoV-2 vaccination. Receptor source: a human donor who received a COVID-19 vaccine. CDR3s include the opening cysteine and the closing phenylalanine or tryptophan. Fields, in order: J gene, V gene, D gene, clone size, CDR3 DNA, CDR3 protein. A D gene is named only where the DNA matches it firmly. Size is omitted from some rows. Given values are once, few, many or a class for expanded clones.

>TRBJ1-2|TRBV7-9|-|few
TGTGCCAGCAGCTTAGGCATAGGGACGGGCTACACCTTC
CASSLGIGTGYTF
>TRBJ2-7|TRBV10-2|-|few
TGCGCCAGCAGTGGTGTCACGGCCTACGAGCAGTACTTC
CASSGVTAYEQYF
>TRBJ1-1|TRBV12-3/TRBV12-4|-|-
TGTGCCAGCAGGGACAGAGCTTATGGGGAAGCTTTCTTT
CASRDRAYGEAFF
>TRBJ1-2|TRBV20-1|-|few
TGCAGTGCCCAAAGCCGGGAGACTTATGGCTACACCTTC
CSAQSRETYGYTF
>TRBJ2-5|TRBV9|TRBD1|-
TGTGCCAGCAGCAAAGGGACAGGGGGACAAGAGACCCAGTACTTC
CASSKGTGGQETQYF
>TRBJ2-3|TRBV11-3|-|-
TGTGCCAGCAGCCCTAGCGTCGATACGCAGTATTTT
CASSPSVDTQYF
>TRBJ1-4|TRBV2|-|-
TGTGCCAGCAACGGGGAACGATATGGAAAACTGTTTTTT
CASNGERYGKLFF
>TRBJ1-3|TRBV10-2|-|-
TGCGCCAGCGAGTCCGGAAACACCATATATTTT
CASESGNTIYF
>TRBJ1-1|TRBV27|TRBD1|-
TGTGCCAGCAGTTGGGACAGGGGGAACACTGAAGCTTTCTTT
CASSWDRGNTEAFF
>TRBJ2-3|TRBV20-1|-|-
TGCAGTGCTAGAGGCCCTAGCGAGGGCACAGATACGCAGTATTTT
CSARGPSEGTDTQYF
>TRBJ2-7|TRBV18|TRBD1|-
TGTGCCAACCCCGTGAAGGGGGCTACTTACGAGCAGTACTTC
CANPVKGATYEQYF
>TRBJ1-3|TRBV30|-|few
TGTGCCTGGAGATCGTCAGGAGCTGGAAACACCATATATTTT
CAWRSSGAGNTIYF
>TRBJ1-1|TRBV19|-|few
TGTGCCAGTAGTATCGGGGGGCTGAACACTGAAGCTTTCTTT
CASSIGGLNTEAFF
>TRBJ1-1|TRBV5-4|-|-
TGTGCCAGCGGGGGGCTCGGGTCGAACACTGAAGCTTTCTTT
CASGGLGSNTEAFF
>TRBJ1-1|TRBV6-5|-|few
TGTGCCAGCAGGTACAGGGAAGTCACTGAAGCTTTCTTT
CASRYREVTEAFF
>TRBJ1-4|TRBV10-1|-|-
TGCGCCAGCAGTGAGACACGGGGAGGAGGCGATGAAAAACTGTTTTTT
CASSETRGGGDEKLFF
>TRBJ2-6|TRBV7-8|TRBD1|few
TGTGCCAGCATCAGCAGGGGGCAGGTGGGGGCCAACGTCCTGACTTTC
CASISRGQVGANVLTF
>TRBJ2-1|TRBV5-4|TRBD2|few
TGTGCCAGCAGCCCAGGGGCTAGCGGGGGTCGCTCCTACAATGAGCAGTTCTTC
CASSPGASGGRSYNEQFF
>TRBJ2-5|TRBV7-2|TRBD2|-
TGTGCCAGCAGCCCTCCCCCCGGTGCGGGGGGCCCGCCCCAAGAGACCCAGTACTTC
CASSPPPGAGGPPQETQYF
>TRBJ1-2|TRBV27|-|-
TGTGCCAGCAGTGAGAACAGAGACTATGGCCACACCTTC
CASSENRDYGHTF
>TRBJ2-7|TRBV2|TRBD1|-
TGTGCCAGCAACTACAGGGGGTACGAGCAGTACTTC
CASNYRGYEQYF
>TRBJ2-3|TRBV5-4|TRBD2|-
TGTGCCAGCAGCTCACAACTAGCGGGGGGTACAGATACGCAGTATTTT
CASSSQLAGGTDTQYF
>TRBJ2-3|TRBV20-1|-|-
TGCAGTGCTAGGTTGGGGGGGCAATCAGATACGCAGTATTTT
CSARLGGQSDTQYF
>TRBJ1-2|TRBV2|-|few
TGTGCCAGCAGCGCCGGACAAAATAGCGGCTACACCTTC
CASSAGQNSGYTF